The 11 T cell receptor beta chains presented below share a single source sample, sequenced in a study of shared clonotypes between healthy human individuals (TCRdb year 2020). Library method: the immunoSEQ multiplex PCR assay. The table was pulled from immuneACCESS by TCRdb, which kept in-frame rearrangements only. Such tables lose some clones; where checked, under half of the loss comes from unresolved V genes, and the rest has no known cause. The sample has 2 million to 2.5 million clones on record, 93% of them singletons. The ten largest clones capture roughly 0.36% of the sample. What was sequenced was naive CD4+ T cells from PBMCs. The cell subset or site label of this sample denotes: CD45RA+ positively selected. The receptors were gathered from a man between 18 and 35 years old in good health. Some clones in this sample may be carry-over from other donors' samples.

The chain joins TRBV14 to TRBJ1-2, with 8 bases aligning to TRBD1. Germline-derived CDR1 and CDR2 are SGHDN and FVKESK. The CDR3 spans 14 residues. V lost 4 bases and J lost 8; bases outside the gene matches: 9. In nucleotides, the CDR3 is TGTGCCAGCAGCCGCGCCAGACAGGGGTTGGGCTACACCTTC. Translation gives CASSRARQGLGYTF.

This clone occurred once. The same CDR3 is also encoded by other DNA sequences in this sample. The rearrangement joins TRBV19 to TRBJ2-7, with 7 bases lining up with TRBD2. The CDR3 consists of 15 residues. The germline gives CDR1 LNHDA, CDR2 SQIVND (reference sequence). V gave up 2 bases and J gave up 2 bases; unmatched junction bases: 6. The CDR3 DNA reads TGTGCCAGTAGTATAAGGACGGGAGGACCCTACGAGCAGTACTTC. As protein: CASSIRTGGPYEQYF.

V usage is TRBV19 and J usage is TRBJ1-5; tentatively, D is TRBD1 (6 bases). Looked up from germline, CDR1 is LNHDA and CDR2 is SQIVND (reference sequence). Trimming removed 6 bases at V and 1 base at J, with 7 bases between. The CDR3 extends over 13 amino acids. The CDR3 loop reads CASRDSSNQPQHF. The DNA of the CDR3 is TGTGCCAGTAGGGACAGCAGCAATCAGCCCCAGCATTTT.

This chain joins TRBV9 and TRBJ2-3; D call uncertain. The CDR3 is 15 amino acids. V shed 0 bases and J shed 2 bases, with 10 bases lying between them. Looked up from germline, CDR1 is SGDLS and CDR2 is YYNGEE. Here the CDR3 DNA reads TGTGCCAGCAGCGTAGAGGGATGGGCCACAGATACGCAGTATTTT. Translated: CASSVEGWATDTQYF.

This chain joins TRBV6-1 and TRBJ2-5; D unclear. V lost 6 bases to trimming and J lost 4 bases, with 15 bases between them. Per germline, CDR1 MNHNS and CDR2 SASEGT. This CDR3 spans 14 amino acids. CDR3 sequence: CASRRDSLTETQYF. The CDR3 DNA sequence: TGTGCCAGCAGGAGAGACTCTTTAACAGAGACCCAGTACTTC.

V is TRBV30 and J is TRBJ2-2; the D is unclear. V dropped 2 bases and J dropped 3 bases, with 7 bases sitting between them. This CDR3 region has 13 residues. Germline values: CDR1 GTSNPN, CDR2 SVGIG (reference sequence). In DNA form, the CDR3 reads TGTGCCTGGAGTTTGGTTTACACCGGGGAGCTGTTTTTT. Its translation is CAWSLVYTGELFF.

The chain carries TRBV6-1 and TRBJ1-2, with D uncertain. Per the germline V gene, CDR1 is MNHNS and CDR2 is SASEGT. There are 12 residues in the CDR3. Trimming cost V 0 bases and J 6 bases, with 5 bases left between them. The CDR3: CASSEAQHGYTF. CDR3 bases: TGTGCCAGCAGTGAAGCGCAACATGGCTACACCTTC.

This sequence joins TRBV30 and TRBJ2-3; possibly TRBD1 or TRBD2 for D (5 bases each). Trimming removed 0 bases at V and 5 bases at J, with 21 bases between. The CDR3 is made up of 17 amino acids. Germline CDR1 GTSNPN, CDR2 SVGIG (reference sequence). In DNA form, the CDR3 reads TGTGCCTGGAGTGTTCTAAGGACGGGGCGGTGGGGAGATACGCAGTATTTT. Encoded protein: CAWSVLRTGRWGDTQYF.

This clone was picked up one time. The identical CDR3 is also encoded by other nucleotide sequences in the sample. The rearrangement uses TRBV5-1 and TRBJ1-5; D gene ambiguous. The CDR3 has 13 residues. V was pared by 0 bases and J by 4 bases, with 5 bases between. Germline assignment: CDR1 SGHRS and CDR2 YFSETQ. In DNA, the CDR3 is TGCGCCAGCAGCTTGGAGACGAATCAGCCCCAGCATTTT. Translation gives CASSLETNQPQHF.

V usage is TRBV7-9 and J usage is TRBJ2-3, with no clear D. CDR1 is SEHNR and CDR2 is FQNEAQ in the germline V gene (reference sequence). V shed 2 bases and J shed 2 bases, with 8 bases lying between them. This CDR3 spans 14 amino acids. The CDR3 loop reads CASSLKVSTDTQYF. In DNA, the CDR3 is TGTGCCAGCAGCTTAAAGGTGTCCACAGATACGCAGTATTTT.

The chain uses TRBV10-3 and TRBJ2-1; D is unresolved. With 0 bases removed from V and 7 bases from J, the gap between germline ends came to 7 bases. The CDR3 loop spans 13 amino acids. Germline lookup yields CDR1 ENHRY and CDR2 SYGVKD. CDR3 amino acids: CAISESVGNEQFF. CDR3 in DNA: TGTGCCATCAGTGAGTCGGTCGGGAATGAGCAGTTCTTC.